The 25 T cell receptor beta chains presented below share a single source sample, sequenced in a study of cytomegalovirus exposure and HLA in healthy donors listed by TCRdb under 2017. Library preparation was by the immunoSEQ multiplex PCR assay. For the multiplex PCR, a mixture combining 60 forward primers for TCR Vbeta segments and 13 reverse primers for TCR Jbeta segments was used. In its TCRdb copy, this immuneACCESS table keeps in-frame sequences only and misses some clones. Where compared with another copy, unresolved V genes explain less than half of these, and the others have no known cause. The sample records under 250,000 clones, roughly four fifths of which are singletons. The biggest ten clones account for 1.5% to 2% of the sample. The sequenced sample consisted of PBMCs. The source is a young man in good health and CMV-seronegative.

This chain connects TRBV27 to TRBJ2-6; maybe TRBD2 (5 bases). The germline V gene encodes CDR1 MNHEY and CDR2 SMNVEV (reference sequence). The CDR3 contains 16 residues. The germline V and J ends were trimmed by 2 bases and 0 bases, with 8 bases remaining between them. The CDR3, as DNA: TGTGCCAGCAGTTTACGGGGAAGCTCTGGGGCCAACGTCCTGACTTTC. Protein product: CASSLRGSSGANVLTF.

Note on this clone: At one end the junction does not follow the germline gene, possibly because of a read error. J is TRBJ2-1 and V is TRBV4-1; 10 nucleotides line up with TRBD2. The CDR3 consists of 15 residues. Per the germline V gene, CDR1 is MGHRA and CDR2 is YSYEKL. CDR3 amino acids: CASSVTSGTHNEQFF. The DNA for the CDR3 is TGTGCCAGCAGCGTTACTAGCGGGACCCACAATGAGCAGTTCTTC.

This chain joins TRBV7-2 and TRBJ2-3; 10 bases line up with TRBD2. The CDR3 contains 15 residues. V lost 5 bases and J lost 3; bases outside the gene matches: 5. Per germline, CDR1 SGHTA and CDR2 FQGNSA. This chain's CDR3 is CASSKRTSGTDTQYF. CDR3 bases: TGTGCCAGCAGCAAGCGGACTAGCGGTACAGATACGCAGTATTTT.

This clone was counted a few times. The chain carries TRBV7-6 and TRBJ2-3; 11 positions agree with TRBD2. The trim removed 2 bases at V and 6 bases at J, leaving 4 bases unmatched. Germline lookup yields CDR1 SGHVS and CDR2 FNYEAQ. CDR3 length equals 15 residues. CDR3 nucleotides: TGTGCCAGCAGCTTAACTAGCGGGAGTAGGGATACGCAGTATTTT. Its protein is CASSLTSGSRDTQYF.

Written as DNA, the CDR3 is TGCAGCGTCTCCGGTTGGGGGGAAGGGCAGTACTTC. It specifies CSVSGWGEGQYF. The chain uses TRBV29-1 and TRBJ2-5, with D maybe TRBD2 (6 bases). The CDR3 has 12 amino acids. Germline V gives CDR1 SQVTM, CDR2 ANQGSEA. V was trimmed by 6 bases and J by 11 bases, leaving 19 bases between them.

The chain joins TRBV6-6 to TRBJ2-7; 8 bases line up with TRBD1. Germline loops: CDR1 MNHNY, CDR2 SVGAGI (reference sequence). Trimming at V came to 2 bases and at J to 0 bases, leaving 0 bases not matched to a gene. The CDR3 has 14 amino acids. CDR3 DNA: TGTGCCAGCAGTTACACAGGGGGCTCCTACGAGCAGTACTTC. Translating gives CASSYTGGSYEQYF.

The chain carries TRBV28 and TRBJ1-1; possibly TRBD1 for D (5 bases). In germline, CDR1 is MDHEN, CDR2 SYDVKM. The V end lost 6 bases, the J end lost 2 bases, and 13 bases lay between the germline ends. This CDR3 has 14 residues. Here the CDR3 reads CASRIGGFNTEAFF. The CDR3 bases are TGTGCCAGCAGGATTGGGGGGTTTAACACTGAAGCTTTCTTT.

This clone was seen more than once but under ten times. This rearrangement joins TRBV2 to TRBJ2-1; TRBD2 might be the D (5 bases). CDR3 size: 13 residues. Germline V lookup: CDR1 SNHLY, CDR2 FYNNEI. The V end was cut by 7 bases, the J end by 4 bases, with 11 bases between. In DNA form, the CDR3 reads TGTGCCAGCATTGGACTCTCGTACAATGAGCAGTTCTTC. This encodes CASIGLSYNEQFF.

This clone was picked up a small number of times. This rearrangement joins TRBV6-1 to TRBJ1-4; 7 bases line up with TRBD1. Trimming removed 4 bases from V and 7 bases from J; junction bases left unmatched: 9. CDR1 is MNHNS, CDR2 SASEGT, per germline. This CDR3 is built from 15 residues. The CDR3 loop is CASSVPGQTGEKLFF. The CDR3 region has the DNA TGTGCCAGCAGTGTCCCGGGACAGACGGGTGAAAAACTGTTTTTT.

The V and J genes are TRBV27 and TRBJ2-1, with TRBD2 identical over 10 bases. With V trimmed by 6 bases and J by 12 bases, 11 bases remained unmatched. The CDR3 has 14 residues. Germline CDR1 MNHEY, CDR2 SMNVEV (reference sequence). The CDR3 sequence is CASSSGLARLRQFF. In DNA, the CDR3 is TGTGCCAGCAGCTCGGGACTAGCGCGCTTACGGCAGTTCTTC.

The DNA of the CDR3 is TGTGCCTACGCTTCTGGGGGACTCTCCTACGAGCAGTACTTC. The encoded protein is CAYASGGLSYEQYF. The chain couples TRBV30 to TRBJ2-7; possibly TRBD2 for D (6 bases). The CDR3 is 14 residues long. V lost 7 bases and J lost 0, with 16 bases in between. CDR1 and CDR2 from the germline V gene are GTSNPN and SVGIG (reference sequence).

The chain recombines TRBV7-3 with TRBJ2-2; 7 nucleotides line up with TRBD2. The CDR3 length is 16 residues. Germline CDR1 SGHTA, CDR2 FQGTGA. The V and J ends lost 1 base and 1 base, in that order; junction bases with no gene match: 3. The CDR3 nucleotides are TGTGCCAGCAGCTTAAGAGCTAGCGGGAACACCGGGGAGCTGTTTTTT. This encodes CASSLRASGNTGELFF.

This clone showed up just a few times. In DNA, the CDR3 is TGTGCCAGCAGCTTTAGGACAGACCACTACGAGCAGTACTTC. Protein product: CASSFRTDHYEQYF. The J gene is TRBJ2-7, the V gene TRBV7-9; TRBD1 is a possible D gene (6 bases). With 3 bases removed from V and 3 bases from J, the gap between germline ends came to 12 bases. Per the germline V gene, CDR1 is SEHNR and CDR2 is FQNEAQ (reference sequence). The CDR3 consists of 14 residues.

The genes are TRBV27 and TRBJ2-3, with D uncertain. Germline CDR1 is MNHEY and CDR2 is SMNVEV (reference sequence). Trimming took 3 bases from V and 0 from J, leaving 10 bases between them. The CDR3 runs to 15 residues. CDR3 in amino acids: CASSLGLGSTDTQYF. CDR3 nucleotides: TGTGCCAGCAGTTTGGGCCTGGGTAGCACAGATACGCAGTATTTT.

This clone was found a few times. This chain links TRBV2 with TRBJ2-3; 11 nucleotides align to TRBD2. CDR1 SNHLY and CDR2 FYNNEI come from the germline V gene. The CDR3 has 18 amino acids. V was pared by 2 bases and J by 0 bases, with 7 bases of the junction left unmatched. The CDR3 DNA follows: TGTGCCAGCAGTGAAATGAATAGCGGGAGGGCTAGCACAGATACGCAGTATTTT. Protein product: CASSEMNSGRASTDTQYF.

The chain joins TRBV4-1 to TRBJ2-1; 11 bases are a match to TRBD2. Germline V gene data show CDR1 as MGHRA and CDR2 as YSYEKL. The V and J ends lost 4 bases and 7 bases, in that order; junction bases with no gene match: 6. The CDR3 length is 15 residues. The CDR3 DNA sequence: TGCGCCAGCAGCCTCGGGACTAGCGGAGGGAATGAGCAGTTCTTC. Residues: CASSLGTSGGNEQFF.

The chain recombines TRBV28 with TRBJ2-6; no clear D gene. V lost 3 bases to trimming and J lost 2 bases, with 11 bases between them. CDR3 length equals 16 residues. Germline CDR1 and CDR2: MDHEN and SYDVKM. CDR3 sequence reads: CASSFGATAGANVLTF. The CDR3, as DNA: TGTGCCAGCAGTTTTGGAGCGACGGCTGGGGCCAACGTCCTGACTTTC.

The chain recombines TRBV28 with TRBJ2-7; D is uncertain. The V end lost 10 bases, the J end lost 2 bases, and 18 bases lay between the germline ends. The CDR3 is 14 amino acids. Germline CDR1 and CDR2: MDHEN and SYDVKM. The CDR3 is CAIRPAGFTYEQYF. The CDR3 nucleotides read TGTGCCATTCGCCCCGCAGGCTTTACCTACGAGCAGTACTTC. Full variable domain (remainder filled in from reference TRBV28 and TRBJ2-7): DVKVTQSSRYLVKRTGEKVFLECVQDMDHENMFWYRQDPGLGLRLIYFSYDVKMKEKGDIPEGYSVSREKKERFSLILESASTNQTSMYLCAIRPAGFTYEQYFGPGTRLTVT.

The chain carries TRBV19 and TRBJ2-7; maybe TRBD2 (5 bases). The CDR3 is 15 residues long. V gave up 0 bases and J gave up 0 bases, with 9 bases separating them. Germline V lookup: CDR1 LNHDA, CDR2 SQIVND (reference sequence). In DNA form, the CDR3 reads TGTGCCAGTAGTATAGATGCGGAGGTCTCCTACGAGCAGTACTTC. Its protein product is CASSIDAEVSYEQYF.

V is TRBV9 and J is TRBJ1-4, with TRBD1 matching over 7 bases. Trimming took 1 base from V and 7 from J; bases not matched to a gene: 4. The germline V gene encodes CDR1 SGDLS and CDR2 YYNGEE. This CDR3 is built from 14 residues. The CDR3 loop reads CASSVNRGGEKLFF. CDR3 nucleotide sequence: TGTGCCAGCAGCGTAAACAGGGGTGGTGAAAAACTGTTTTTT.

The chain links TRBV7-9 to TRBJ2-1; 11 bases align to TRBD2. Germline V gene sequence: CDR1 SEHNR, CDR2 FQNEAQ (reference sequence). The CDR3 sequence is 16 residues long. Losses at the gene ends were 0 bases for V and 5 bases for J; bases not matched to a gene: 3. DNA of the CDR3: TGTGCCAGCAGCTTAGCCGGGACTAGCGGCAACAATGAGCAGTTCTTC. Protein product: CASSLAGTSGNNEQFF.

V and J are TRBV4-1 and TRBJ2-7; possibly TRBD2 for D (5 bases). Trimming pared 0 bases from V and 2 bases from J, leaving 17 bases between. Germline CDR1 and CDR2: MGHRA and YSYEKL. The CDR3 has 17 amino acids. The chain's CDR3 is CASSQEPPGNLPYEQYF. In DNA, the CDR3 is TGCGCCAGCAGCCAAGAACCACCCGGGAACCTCCCCTACGAGCAGTACTTC.

The CDR3 sequence: CASRRERVTEQYF. The DNA for the CDR3 is TGTGCCAGCAGACGAGAACGGGTGACCGAGCAGTACTTC. The chain has TRBV6-5 and TRBJ2-7; D not certain. The CDR3 sequence is 13 residues long. V shed 6 bases and J shed 6 bases, with 15 bases lying between them. Germline V gene sequence: CDR1 MNHEY, CDR2 SVGAGI.

The chain carries TRBV6-5 and TRBJ1-6; 8 nucleotides match TRBD1. The V segment lost 6 bases and the J segment 7 bases; nucleotides outside the gene matches: 8. Germline V gene data show CDR1 as MNHEY and CDR2 as SVGAGI. CDR3 size: 15 residues. CDR3 in amino acids: CASRQDRAGNSPLHF. The CDR3 nucleotides read TGTGCCAGCAGACAGGACAGGGCAGGCAATTCACCCCTCCACTTT.

This clone was detected once. The V and J genes are TRBV10-2 and TRBJ2-5; 15 positions agree with TRBD2. After removal of 2 bases from V and 1 base from J, the junction contained 8 bases not matched to a gene. From germline, CDR1 is WSHSY and CDR2 SAAADI. This CDR3 region has 19 residues. CDR3 region: CASSEGLAGGIAIQETQYF. DNA of the CDR3: TGCGCCAGCAGTGAGGGACTAGCGGGGGGGATCGCTATCCAAGAGACCCAGTACTTC.